The 16 T cell receptor beta chains listed next were all sequenced from one sample in a study of T cell responses to AZD1222 COVID-19 vaccine. Measured with immunoSEQ multiplex PCR; TCRdb has only the in-frame clones, and not every one. The sample lists 150,000 or so clones, approximately 78% occurring once. The specimen comprised peripheral blood, sampled on day 0 of MenACWY control vaccination. The receptors here all came from an adult in good health.

As concerns this clone: Additional DNA sequences in this sample encode the identical CDR3. The gene calls are TRBV5-1 and TRBJ2-1; 9 nucleotides align to TRBD1. Germline assignment: CDR1 SGHRS and CDR2 YFSETQ. V dropped 4 bases and J dropped 4; count of bases not matched to a gene: 6. This CDR3 region has 15 residues. In nucleotides, the CDR3 is TGCGCCAGCAGCCCAGGGACAGGGACGTACAATGAGCAGTTCTTC. Translating it yields CASSPGTGTYNEQFF.

V gene TRBV28 combines with J gene TRBJ1-1; 8 bases align to TRBD1. The CDR3 is 13 residues long. Unmatched junction bases numbered 2, after V lost 2 bases and J lost 6 bases. The germline V gene encodes CDR1 MDHEN and CDR2 SYDVKM. As DNA, the CDR3 is TGTGCCAGCAGTTTACAGGGGGCCGCTGAAGCTTTCTTT. Encoded protein: CASSLQGAAEAFF.

The V call is TRBV9, the J call TRBJ1-2; a weak D match, TRBD1 (6 bases). The CDR3 is made up of 16 amino acids. Looked up from germline, CDR1 is SGDLS and CDR2 is YYNGEE. The V gene lost 4 bases and the J gene lost 0 bases, with 16 bases spanning the gap. CDR3 in DNA: TGTGCCAGCAGCCCCCCCGGTGCAGGGGCTAACTATGGCTACACCTTC. Residues: CASSPPGAGANYGYTF.

The CDR3 here is CASSWTSSSYNSPLHF. CDR3 DNA sequence: TGTGCCAGCAGCTGGACTTCTAGCTCCTATAATTCACCCCTCCACTTT. V and J are TRBV11-2 and TRBJ1-6; D remains ambiguous. This CDR3 has 16 amino acids. The germline CDR1 and CDR2 sequences are SGHAT and FQNNGV. V lost 4 bases and J 0 bases, leaving 10 bases between the germline ends.

The J gene is TRBJ2-3, the V gene TRBV6-5; D might be TRBD2 (7 bases). Per the germline V gene, CDR1 is MNHEY and CDR2 is SVGAGI. This CDR3 is 15 amino acids long. V lost 5 bases to trimming and J lost 4 bases, with 16 bases between them. The CDR3 DNA is TGTGCCAGCAGTCCGGCGAGGGGGGGCCCAGATACGCAGTATTTT. Amino acid sequence: CASSPARGGPDTQYF.

As regards this clone: Distinct nucleotide sequences in the sample also encode this CDR3. The chain employs TRBV12-3 or TRBV12-4 and TRBJ2-3; D is ambiguous. CDR3 length: 11 residues. V was shortened by 0 bases and J by 6 bases, with 1 base between the two germline ends. The chain's CDR3 is CASSLADTQYF. The CDR3 DNA is TGTGCCAGCAGTTTAGCCGATACGCAGTATTTT.

The chain carries TRBV7-7 and TRBJ2-2, with unresolved D. This CDR3 region has 13 residues. Trimming took 2 bases from V and 8 from J, leaving 9 bases between them. In germline, CDR1 is SSHAT, CDR2 FNYEAQ (reference sequence). The CDR3 reads CASSLNNPGELFF. The CDR3, as DNA: TGTGCCAGCAGCTTAAATAACCCGGGGGAGCTGTTTTTT.

This chain uses TRBV2 with TRBJ2-1, with D perhaps matching TRBD2 (6 bases). Trimming left V 2 bases short and J 3 bases short, with 11 bases between. The CDR3 extends over 15 amino acids. Looked up from germline, CDR1 is SNHLY and CDR2 is FYNNEI. CDR3 protein: CASSEKRGGYNEQFF. The CDR3 DNA reads as TGTGCCAGCAGTGAAAAGAGGGGAGGCTACAATGAGCAGTTCTTC.

The genes are TRBV29-1 and TRBJ1-1, with D possibly being TRBD1 (6 bases). The CDR3 sequence is 12 residues long. V was pared by 8 bases and J by 4 bases, with 14 bases between. Looked up from germline, CDR1 is SQVTM and CDR2 is ANQGSEA. CDR3 bases: TGCAGCACATCTTCGGGGGCCACTGAAGCTTTCTTT. It specifies CSTSSGATEAFF.

The chain has TRBV7-6 and TRBJ1-5; TRBD1 aligns across 10 bases. The CDR3 length is 15 residues. J gave up 5 bases and V 5 bases, and 6 bases lay outside the gene matches. Germline V gene data show CDR1 as SGHVS and CDR2 as FNYEAQ. CDR3 amino acids: CASSLRDRGDQPQHF. The CDR3 DNA follows: TGTGCCAGCAGCCTCCGGGACAGGGGCGATCAGCCCCAGCATTTT.

V usage is TRBV7-9 and J usage is TRBJ2-7; the match to TRBD1 covers 8 bases. The CDR3 runs to 14 residues. With 3 bases clipped from V and 6 bases from J, the junction kept 7 bases outside the gene matches. The germline CDR1 and CDR2 sequences are SEHNR and FQNEAQ (reference sequence). CDR3 DNA sequence: TGTGCCAGCAGCTTCTCCTGGACAGGGCTCGAGCAGTACTTC. As protein: CASSFSWTGLEQYF.

The chain uses TRBV6-5 and TRBJ1-4; D is possibly TRBD1 (5 bases). The CDR3 has 14 residues. Trimming shortened V by 2 bases and J by 4 bases, and 8 bases separated the two germline ends. Germline V lookup: CDR1 MNHEY, CDR2 SVGAGI. The CDR3 here is CASSYGQGNEKLFF. CDR3 nucleotide sequence: TGTGCCAGCAGTTACGGGCAGGGTAATGAAAAACTGTTTTTT.

This clone was observed a few times. This rearrangement joins TRBV30 to TRBJ1-1, with D unresolved. Germline lookup yields CDR1 GTSNPN and CDR2 SVGIG (reference sequence). Trimming took 5 bases from V and 7 from J, leaving 8 bases between them. CDR3 size: 10 residues. This CDR3 reads CAWDRVEAFF. DNA for the CDR3: TGTGCCTGGGATCGTGTTGAAGCTTTCTTT. Full variable domain (rest looked up from reference TRBV30 and TRBJ1-1): SQTIHQWPATLVQPVGSPLSLECTVEGTSNPNLYWYRQAAGRGLQLLFYSVGIGQISSEVPQNLSASRPQDRQFILSSKKLLLSDSGFYLCAWDRVEAFFGQGTRLTVV.

The V call is TRBV7-2, the J call TRBJ2-1; 11 bases align to TRBD2. Losses at the gene ends were 5 bases for V and 9 bases for J; bases not matched to a gene: 12. Germline loops: CDR1 SGHTA, CDR2 FQGNSA. The CDR3 has 16 amino acids. The CDR3 reads CASSPRRSGGAVEQFF. CDR3 in DNA: TGTGCCAGCAGCCCCCGACGTAGCGGGGGGGCCGTTGAGCAGTTCTTC. The whole variable domain, remainder taken from reference TRBV7-2 and TRBJ2-1, is GAGVSQSPSNKVTEKGKDVELRCDPISGHTALYWYRQSLGQGLEFLIYFQGNSAPDKSGLPSDRFSAERTGGSVSTLTIQRTQQEDSAVYLCASSPRRSGGAVEQFFGPGTRLTVL.

The chain employs TRBV11-1 and TRBJ1-2, with a weak D call TRBD1 (6 bases). The CDR3 is made up of 13 amino acids. Trimming pared 5 bases from V and 8 bases from J, leaving 15 bases between. Germline assignment: CDR1 SGHAT and CDR2 FQDESV (reference sequence). This chain's CDR3 is CASSLGQMEGYTF. Here the CDR3 DNA reads TGTGCCAGCAGCCTTGGACAGATGGAGGGCTACACCTTC.

J is TRBJ1-3 and V is TRBV7-6; D may be TRBD1 (6 bases). The CDR3 is 17 residues long. CDR1 and CDR2 (germline): SGHVS, FNYEAQ. V lost 4 bases to trimming and J lost 1 base, with 17 bases between them. CDR3 loop: CASSSSGHRISGNTIYF. CDR3 DNA sequence: TGTGCCAGCAGCTCCTCGGGACACAGAATATCTGGAAACACCATATATTTT.